The clone carrying this TCR beta chain has only a few counts. The conserved final phenylalanine or tryptophan is absent from the CDR3, which likely points to a read error. Synthesis of cDNA was performed by 5'RACE using 10-nucleotide random UMIs. TCRdb re-called the 5' RACE reads with MiXCR, one entry per CDR3 protein. The repertoire holds 45,000 to 50,000 distinct CDR3 sequences, 4% to 5.5% seen once, with approximately 5.3% in the top ten. The data stem from a study of neurological immune-mediated disorders. Source material was 2 million unsorted PBMCs, stored at -80 °C in RNAlater. Sequences were obtained from PBMCs. This receptor was taken from an older woman with multiple sclerosis.

The CDR3 DNA follows: TGCAGTGCTCCTAACGGGGCGGTGGAGACCCAGTACGTC. Translation: CSAPNGAVETQYV. This rearrangement joins TRBV20-1 to TRBJ2-5, with D tentatively TRBD1 or TRBD2 (5 bases each). CDR1 and CDR2 (germline): DFQATT, SNEGSKA (reference sequence). Trimming pared 5 bases from V and 5 bases from J, leaving 15 bases between. CDR3 length equals 13 residues.